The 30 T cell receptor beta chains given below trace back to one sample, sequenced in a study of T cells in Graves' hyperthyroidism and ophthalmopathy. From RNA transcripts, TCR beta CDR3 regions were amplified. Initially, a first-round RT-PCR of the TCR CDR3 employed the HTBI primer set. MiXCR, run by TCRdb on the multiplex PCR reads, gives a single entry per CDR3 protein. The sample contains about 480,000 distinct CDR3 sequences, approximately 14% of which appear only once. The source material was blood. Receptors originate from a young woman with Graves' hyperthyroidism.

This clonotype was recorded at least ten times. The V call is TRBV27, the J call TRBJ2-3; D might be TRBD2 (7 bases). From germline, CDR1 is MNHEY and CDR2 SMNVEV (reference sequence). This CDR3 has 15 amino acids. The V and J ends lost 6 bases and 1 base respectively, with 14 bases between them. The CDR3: CASSPLGGRTDTQYF. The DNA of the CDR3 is TGTGCCAGCAGCCCCCTCGGGGGGCGCACAGATACGCAGTATTTT.

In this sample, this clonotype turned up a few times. CDR3 in DNA: TGTGCCAGCAGCTTGATAGGGTTTGCGGGAGGGTATGAGCAGTTCTTC. Translation gives CASSLIGFAGGYEQFF. V is TRBV5-4 and J is TRBJ2-1; 9 nucleotides agree with TRBD2. This CDR3 comprises 16 residues. The germline V gene encodes CDR1 SGHNT and CDR2 YYREEE (reference sequence). Losses at the gene ends were 1 base for V and 8 bases for J; bases not matched to a gene: 10.

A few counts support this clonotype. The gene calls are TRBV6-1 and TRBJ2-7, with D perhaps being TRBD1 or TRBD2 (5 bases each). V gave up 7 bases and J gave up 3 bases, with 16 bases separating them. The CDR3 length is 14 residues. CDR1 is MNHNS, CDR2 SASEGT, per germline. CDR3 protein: CASTTGTDRYEQYF. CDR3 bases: TGTGCCAGCACCACCGGGACGGATCGCTACGAGCAGTACTTC.

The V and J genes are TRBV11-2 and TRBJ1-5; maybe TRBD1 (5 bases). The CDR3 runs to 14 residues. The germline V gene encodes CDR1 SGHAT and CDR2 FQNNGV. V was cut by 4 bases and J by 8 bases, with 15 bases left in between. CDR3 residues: CASSSPDGAEPQHF. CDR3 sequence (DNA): TGTGCCAGCAGCTCACCGGACGGGGCCGAGCCCCAGCATTTT. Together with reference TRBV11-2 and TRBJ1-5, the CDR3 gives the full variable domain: EAGVAQSPRYKIIEKRQSVAFWCNPISGHATLYWYQQILGQGPKLLIQFQNNGVVDDSQLPKDRFSAERLKGVDSTLKIQPAKLEDSAVYLCASSSPDGAEPQHFGDGTRLSIL.

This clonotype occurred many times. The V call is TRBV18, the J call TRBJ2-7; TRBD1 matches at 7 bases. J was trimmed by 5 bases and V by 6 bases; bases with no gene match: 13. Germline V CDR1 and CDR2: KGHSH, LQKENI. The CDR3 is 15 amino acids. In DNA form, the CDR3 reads TGTGCCAGCTCTCGAAGGACAGGCGGCGGCCACGAGCAGTACGTC. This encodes CASSRRTGGGHEQYV.

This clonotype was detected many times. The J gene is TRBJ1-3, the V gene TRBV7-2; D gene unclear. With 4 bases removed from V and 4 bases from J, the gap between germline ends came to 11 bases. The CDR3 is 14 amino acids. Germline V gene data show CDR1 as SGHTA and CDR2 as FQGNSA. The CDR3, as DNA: TGTGCCAGCAGCTCAGAGGGAGCAGGAAACACCATATATTTT. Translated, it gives CASSSEGAGNTIYF. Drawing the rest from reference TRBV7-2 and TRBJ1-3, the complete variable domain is GAGVSQSPSNKVTEKGKDVELRCDPISGHTALYWYRQSLGQGLEFLIYFQGNSAPDKSGLPSDRFSAERTGGSVSTLTIQRTQQEDSAVYLCASSSEGAGNTIYFGEGSWLTVV.

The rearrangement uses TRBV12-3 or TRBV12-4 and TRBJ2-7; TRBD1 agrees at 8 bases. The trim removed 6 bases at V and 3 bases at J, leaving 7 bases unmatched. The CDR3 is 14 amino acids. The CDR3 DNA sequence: TGTGCCAGCAGCCCCTCCGGGACAGGCTACGAGCAGTACGTC. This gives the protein CASSPSGTGYEQYV.

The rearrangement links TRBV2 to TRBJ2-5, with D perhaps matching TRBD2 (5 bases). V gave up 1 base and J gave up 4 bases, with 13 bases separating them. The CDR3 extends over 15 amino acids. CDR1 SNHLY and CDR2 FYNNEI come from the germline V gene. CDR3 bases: TGTGCCAGCAGTGAAGGAGGACGGGGTTCAGAGACCCAGTACTTC. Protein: CASSEGGRGSETQYF.

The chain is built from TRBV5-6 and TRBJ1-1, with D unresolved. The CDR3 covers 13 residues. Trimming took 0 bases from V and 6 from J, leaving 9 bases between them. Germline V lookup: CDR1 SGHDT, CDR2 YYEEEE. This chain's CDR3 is CASSLDVSSEAFF. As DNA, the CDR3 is TGTGCCAGCAGCTTGGATGTGAGTTCTGAAGCTTTCTTT. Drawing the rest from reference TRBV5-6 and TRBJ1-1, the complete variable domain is DAGVTQSPTHLIKTRGQQVTLRCSPKSGHDTVSWYQQALGQGPQFIFQYYEEEERQRGNFPDRFSGHQFPNYSSELNVNALLLGDSALYLCASSLDVSSEAFFGQGTRLTVV.

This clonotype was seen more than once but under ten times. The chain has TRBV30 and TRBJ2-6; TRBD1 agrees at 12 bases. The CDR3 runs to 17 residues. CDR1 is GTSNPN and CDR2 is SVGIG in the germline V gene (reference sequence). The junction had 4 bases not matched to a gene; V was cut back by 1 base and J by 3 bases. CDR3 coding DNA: TGTGCCTGGAGTGCGGGACAGGGGGCAGGTGGGGCCAACGTCCTGACTTTC. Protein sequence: CAWSAGQGAGGANVLTF.

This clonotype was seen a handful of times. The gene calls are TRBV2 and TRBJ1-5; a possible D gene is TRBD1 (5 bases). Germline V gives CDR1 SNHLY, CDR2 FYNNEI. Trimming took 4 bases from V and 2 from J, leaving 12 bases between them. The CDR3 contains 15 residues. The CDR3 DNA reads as TGTGCCAGCAGTGGACTGACAGCGGGCAATCAGCCCCAGCATTTT. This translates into CASSGLTAGNQPQHF.

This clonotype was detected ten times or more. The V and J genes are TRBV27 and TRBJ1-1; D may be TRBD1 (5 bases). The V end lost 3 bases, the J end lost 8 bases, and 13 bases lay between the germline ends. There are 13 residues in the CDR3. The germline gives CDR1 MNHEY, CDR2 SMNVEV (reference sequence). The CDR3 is CASSLGGVGEAFF. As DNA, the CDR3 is TGTGCCAGCAGTTTGGGGGGGGTGGGCGAAGCTTTCTTT.

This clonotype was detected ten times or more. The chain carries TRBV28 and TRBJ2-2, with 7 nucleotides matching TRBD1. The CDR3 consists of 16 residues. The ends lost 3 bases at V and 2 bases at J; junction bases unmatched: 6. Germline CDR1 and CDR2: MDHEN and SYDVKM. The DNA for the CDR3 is TGTGCCAGCAGTTTCCTAGACAGGGTAAACACCGGGGAGCTGTTTTTT. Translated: CASSFLDRVNTGELFF. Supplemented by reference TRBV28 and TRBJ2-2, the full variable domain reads DVKVTQSSRYLVKRTGEKVFLECVQDMDHENMFWYRQDPGLGLRLIYFSYDVKMKEKGDIPEGYSVSREKKERFSLILESASTNQTSMYLCASSFLDRVNTGELFFGEGSRLTVL.

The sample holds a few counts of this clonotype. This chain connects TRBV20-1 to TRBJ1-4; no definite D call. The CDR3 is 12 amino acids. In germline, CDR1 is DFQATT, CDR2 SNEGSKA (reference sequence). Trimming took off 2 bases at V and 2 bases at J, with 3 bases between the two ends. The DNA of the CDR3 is TGCAGTGCTAGATCTACTAATGAAAAACTGTTTTTT. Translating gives CSARSTNEKLFF.

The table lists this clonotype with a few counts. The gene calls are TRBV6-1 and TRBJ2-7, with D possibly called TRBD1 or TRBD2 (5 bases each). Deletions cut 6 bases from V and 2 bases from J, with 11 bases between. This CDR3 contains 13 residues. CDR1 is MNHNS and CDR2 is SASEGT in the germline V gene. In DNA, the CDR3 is TGTGCCAGCAGCCGGGGACGGACCTACGAGCAGTACGTC. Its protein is CASSRGRTYEQYV.

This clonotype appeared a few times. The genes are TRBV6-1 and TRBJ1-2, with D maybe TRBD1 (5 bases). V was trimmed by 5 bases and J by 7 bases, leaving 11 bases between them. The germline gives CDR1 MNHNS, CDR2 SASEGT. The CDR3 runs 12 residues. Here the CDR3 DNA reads TGTGCCAGCAGTTATAGGGGAGGTGGCTACACCTTC. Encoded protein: CASSYRGGGYTF.

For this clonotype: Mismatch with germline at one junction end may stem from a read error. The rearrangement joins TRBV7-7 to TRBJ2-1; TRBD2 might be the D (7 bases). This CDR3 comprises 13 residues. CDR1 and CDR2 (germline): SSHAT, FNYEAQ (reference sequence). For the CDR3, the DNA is TGTGCTAGCAGCTTTGAGGGGGGGAATGAGCAGTTCTTC. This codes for CASSFEGGNEQFF.

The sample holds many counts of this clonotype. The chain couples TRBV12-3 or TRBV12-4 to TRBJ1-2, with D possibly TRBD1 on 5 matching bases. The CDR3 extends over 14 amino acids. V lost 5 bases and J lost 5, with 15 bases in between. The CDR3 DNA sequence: TGTGCCAGCAGTATCAGACAGCCCCGATATGGCTACACCTTC. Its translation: CASSIRQPRYGYTF.

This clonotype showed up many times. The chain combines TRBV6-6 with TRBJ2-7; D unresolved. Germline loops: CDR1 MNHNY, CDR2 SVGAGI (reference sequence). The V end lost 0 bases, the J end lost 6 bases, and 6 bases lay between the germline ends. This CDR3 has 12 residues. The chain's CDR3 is CASSYSPGEQYF. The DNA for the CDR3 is TGTGCCAGCAGTTACTCCCCCGGCGAGCAGTACTTC.

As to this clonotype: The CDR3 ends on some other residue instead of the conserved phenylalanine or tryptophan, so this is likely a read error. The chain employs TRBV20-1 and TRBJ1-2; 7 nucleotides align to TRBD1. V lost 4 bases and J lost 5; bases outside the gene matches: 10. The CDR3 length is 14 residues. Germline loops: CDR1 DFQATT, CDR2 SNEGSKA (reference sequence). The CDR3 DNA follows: TGCAGTGCTACCCAGGGGGGGTCTGGGTATGGCTACACCCTC. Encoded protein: CSATQGGSGYGYTL.

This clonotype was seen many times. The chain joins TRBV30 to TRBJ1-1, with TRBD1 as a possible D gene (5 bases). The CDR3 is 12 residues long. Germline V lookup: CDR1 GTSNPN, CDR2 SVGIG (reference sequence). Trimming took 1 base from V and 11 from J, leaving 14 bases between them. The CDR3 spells CAWSGGQGLAFF. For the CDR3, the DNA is TGTGCCTGGAGTGGGGGTCAGGGTTTGGCTTTCTTT.

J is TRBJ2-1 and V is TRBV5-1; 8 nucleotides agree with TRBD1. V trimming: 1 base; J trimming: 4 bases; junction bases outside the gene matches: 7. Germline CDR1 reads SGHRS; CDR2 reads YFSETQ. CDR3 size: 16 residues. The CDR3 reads CASSLPGQVGYNEQFF. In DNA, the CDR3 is TGCGCCAGCAGCTTGCCGGGACAGGTTGGTTACAATGAGCAGTTCTTC.

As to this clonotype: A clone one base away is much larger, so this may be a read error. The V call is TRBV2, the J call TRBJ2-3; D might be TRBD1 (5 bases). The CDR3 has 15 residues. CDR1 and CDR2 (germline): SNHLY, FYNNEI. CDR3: CASSGQGSSTDTRYF. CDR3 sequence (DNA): TGTGCCAGCAGCGGGCAGGGCAGCTCCACAGATACGCGGTATTTT.

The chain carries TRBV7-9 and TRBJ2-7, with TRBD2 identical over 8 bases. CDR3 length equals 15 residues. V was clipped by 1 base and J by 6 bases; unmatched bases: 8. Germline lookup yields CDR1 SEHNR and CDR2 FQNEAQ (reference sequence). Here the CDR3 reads CASSLDQRETVEQYV. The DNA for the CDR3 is TGTGCCAGCAGCTTAGATCAGCGGGAGACTGTCGAGCAGTACGTC.

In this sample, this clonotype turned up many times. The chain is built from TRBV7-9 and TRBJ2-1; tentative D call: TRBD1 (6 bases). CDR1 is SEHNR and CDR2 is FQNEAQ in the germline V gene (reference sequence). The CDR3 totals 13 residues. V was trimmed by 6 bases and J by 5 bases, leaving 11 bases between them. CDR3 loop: CASRTGANNEQFF. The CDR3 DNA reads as TGTGCCAGCAGGACAGGAGCTAACAATGAGCAGTTCTTC.

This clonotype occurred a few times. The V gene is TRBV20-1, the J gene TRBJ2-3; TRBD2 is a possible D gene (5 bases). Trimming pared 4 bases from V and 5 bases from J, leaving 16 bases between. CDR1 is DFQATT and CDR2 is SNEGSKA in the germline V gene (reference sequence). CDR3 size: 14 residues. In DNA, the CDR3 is TGCAGTGCTAAATCGGACTTTCCCAAAGATACGCAGTATTTT. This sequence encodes CSAKSDFPKDTQYF.

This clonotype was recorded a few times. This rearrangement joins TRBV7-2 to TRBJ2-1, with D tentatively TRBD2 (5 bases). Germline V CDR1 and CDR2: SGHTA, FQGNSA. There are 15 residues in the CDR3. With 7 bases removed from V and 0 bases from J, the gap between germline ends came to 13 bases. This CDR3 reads CASTQERSSYNEQFF. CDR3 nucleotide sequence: TGTGCCAGCACCCAAGAGCGGAGCTCCTACAATGAGCAGTTCTTC.

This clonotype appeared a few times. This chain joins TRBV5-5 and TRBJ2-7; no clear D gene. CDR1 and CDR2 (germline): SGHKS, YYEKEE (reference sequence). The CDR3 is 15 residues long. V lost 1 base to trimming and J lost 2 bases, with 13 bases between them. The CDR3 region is CASSLTTGQTYEQYV. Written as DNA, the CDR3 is TGTGCCAGCAGCTTGACCACCGGGCAGACCTACGAGCAGTACGTC.

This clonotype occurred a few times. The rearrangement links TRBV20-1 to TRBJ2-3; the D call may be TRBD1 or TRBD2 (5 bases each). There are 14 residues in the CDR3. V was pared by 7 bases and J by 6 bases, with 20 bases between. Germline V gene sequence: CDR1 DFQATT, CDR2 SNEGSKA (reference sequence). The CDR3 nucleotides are TGCAGTGTCAATCCCTCCGTGGGGGTGGATACGCAGTATTTT. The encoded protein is CSVNPSVGVDTQYF.

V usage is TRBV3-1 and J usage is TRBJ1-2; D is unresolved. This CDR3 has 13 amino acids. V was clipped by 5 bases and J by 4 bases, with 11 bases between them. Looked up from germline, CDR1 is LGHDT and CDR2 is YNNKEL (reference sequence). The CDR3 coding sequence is TGTGCCAGCAGCAACCCTGCAGGCTATGGCTACACCTTC. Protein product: CASSNPAGYGYTF.